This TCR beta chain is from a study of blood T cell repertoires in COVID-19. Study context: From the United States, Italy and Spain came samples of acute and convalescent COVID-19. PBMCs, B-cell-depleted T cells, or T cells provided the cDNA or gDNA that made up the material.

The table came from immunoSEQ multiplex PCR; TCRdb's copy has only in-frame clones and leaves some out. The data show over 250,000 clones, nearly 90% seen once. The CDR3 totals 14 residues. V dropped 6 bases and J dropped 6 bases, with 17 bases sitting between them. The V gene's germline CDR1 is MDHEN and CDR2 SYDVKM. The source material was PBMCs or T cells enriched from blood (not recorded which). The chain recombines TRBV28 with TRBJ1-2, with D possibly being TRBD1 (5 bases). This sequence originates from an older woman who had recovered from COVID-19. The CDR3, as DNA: TGTGCCAGCAGGCCGCATGGCAGGGCCGATGGCTACACCTTC. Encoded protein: CASRPHGRADGYTF.